The next 8 T cell receptor beta chains were all read from a single sample in a study of chemoradiotherapy in HPV16-positive cancers. TCRdb keeps only in-frame clones here, not all; method: immunoSEQ multiplex PCR. Of a few thousand clones in the sample, about 81% were seen once. Source: tumor tissue, taken from a patient who underwent chemoradiotherapy. The source of these receptors is a human donor with HPV-associated anogenital cancer.

For the CDR3, the DNA is TGTGCCAGCAGTGCGGAATCCCACACAGATACGCAGTATTTT. This translates into CASSAESHTDTQYF. The rearrangement uses TRBV2 and TRBJ2-3; unclear D gene. The CDR3 length is 14 residues. Trimming pared 4 bases from V and 2 bases from J, leaving 10 bases between. Germline CDR1 SNHLY, CDR2 FYNNEI. Full variable domain (rest looked up from reference TRBV2 and TRBJ2-3): EPEVTQTPSHQVTQMGQEVILRCVPISNHLYFYWYRQILGQKVEFLVSFYNNEISEKSEIFDDQFSVERPDGSNFTLKIRSTKLEDSAMYFCASSAESHTDTQYFGPGTRLTVL.

This clone was counted a single time. This rearrangement joins TRBV7-8 to TRBJ2-5; TRBD2 might be the D (5 bases). CDR3 length equals 14 residues. Per germline, CDR1 SGHVS and CDR2 FQNEAQ. V was pared by 1 base and J by 4 bases, with 10 bases between. CDR3 DNA: TGTGCCAGCAGCTTAGACTATGGAGGAGAGACCCAGTACTTC. This gives the protein CASSLDYGGETQYF.

By share, this clone ranks as large (0.1 to 1%). This rearrangement joins TRBV4-2 to TRBJ2-1; 7 bases align to TRBD2. The J segment lost 4 bases and the V segment lost 0 bases, leaving 9 bases of the junction unmatched. Germline loops: CDR1 LGHNA, CDR2 YNFKEQ. This CDR3 has 17 residues. The CDR3 sequence is CASSQERQRELYNEQFF. The CDR3 region has the DNA TGTGCCAGCAGCCAAGAAAGACAGCGGGAACTTTACAATGAGCAGTTCTTC.

The chain joins TRBV2 to TRBJ2-7; D may match TRBD1 or TRBD2 (5 bases each). This CDR3 contains 11 residues. Germline loops: CDR1 SNHLY, CDR2 FYNNEI. V dropped 5 bases and J dropped 12 bases, with 14 bases sitting between them. The CDR3 region is CASSTRDLGYF. CDR3 nucleotide sequence: TGTGCCAGCAGTACCCGGGACCTAGGGTACTTC.

The chain is built from TRBV29-1 and TRBJ1-5; D is perhaps TRBD1 (5 bases). Trimming shortened V by 6 bases and J by 3 bases, and 12 bases separated the two germline ends. The CDR3 runs 13 residues. Germline V lookup: CDR1 SQVTM, CDR2 ANQGSEA. The CDR3 sequence: CSVLDGTNQPQHF. The CDR3, as DNA: TGCAGCGTCCTGGACGGGACCAATCAGCCCCAGCATTTT.

The V and J genes are TRBV21-1 and TRBJ2-7; TRBD2, the table's D call, lacks a check against the DNA. TRBV21-1 is a pseudogene locus. This CDR3 is 16 amino acids long. CDR3 nucleotides: TGTGCCAGCAGCAATCTCGGGGGGGGAGTAGCCTACGAGCAGTACTTC. This codes for CASSNLGGGVAYEQYF.

The rearrangement links TRBV28 to TRBJ1-2; unclear D gene. The CDR3 runs 14 residues. Germline lookup yields CDR1 MDHEN and CDR2 SYDVKM. Trimming stripped 3 bases from V and 5 bases from J, with 13 bases between. In nucleotides, the CDR3 is TGTGCCAGCAGTTTTGGCACCAACGAGTATGGCTACACCTTC. Residues: CASSFGTNEYGYTF.

The table lists this clone with a count of one. The rearrangement joins TRBV27 to TRBJ2-2; no clear D gene. CDR1 and CDR2 (germline): MNHEY, SMNVEV (reference sequence). Trimming shortened V by 4 bases and J by 2 bases, and 8 bases separated the two germline ends. The CDR3 sequence is 14 residues long. CDR3 amino acids: CASSYHENTGELFF. For the CDR3, the DNA is TGTGCCAGCAGTTACCACGAAAACACCGGGGAGCTGTTTTTT.